The clone carrying this T cell receptor (beta chain) came up many times. Synthesis of cDNA was performed by 5'RACE using 10-nucleotide random UMIs. Every sequencing run generated over 170 million TCR-beta sequences from 15-18 subjects. Each CDR3 protein is one row after TCRdb ran MiXCR on the 5' RACE reads. This repertoire shows more than 45,000 distinct CDR3 sequences, 10% found once; its top ten account for 21%. This record comes from a study of neurological immune-mediated disorders. CDR1 and CDR2 (germline): SGHAT, FQNNGV. V was pared by 3 bases and J by 2 bases, with 2 bases between. This CDR3 is built from 12 residues. Unsorted libraries came from 2 million PBMCs stored at -80 °C.

Material: PBMCs. The receptor comes from a woman aged 40 to 55 with HTLV-1-associated myelopathy (HAM/TSP). The chain has TRBV11-2 and TRBJ1-3; D is unresolved. CDR3 DNA sequence: TGTGCCAGCAGCTTTACTGGAAACACCATATATTTT. Protein: CASSFTGNTIYF.